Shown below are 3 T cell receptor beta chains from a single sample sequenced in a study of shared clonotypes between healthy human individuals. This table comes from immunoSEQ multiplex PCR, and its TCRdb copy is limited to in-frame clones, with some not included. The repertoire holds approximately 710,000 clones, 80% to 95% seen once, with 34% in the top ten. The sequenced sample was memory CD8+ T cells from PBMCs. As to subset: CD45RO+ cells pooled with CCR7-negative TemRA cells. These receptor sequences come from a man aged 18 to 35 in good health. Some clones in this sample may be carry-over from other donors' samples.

CDR3 bases: TGTGCCAGTAGTATAGGGGGCTCGGGCGCTGAAGCTTTCTTT. This gives the protein CASSIGGSGAEAFF. The rearrangement joins TRBV19 to TRBJ1-1, with D maybe TRBD1 (5 bases). The CDR3 contains 14 residues. V dropped 1 base and J dropped 6 bases, with 12 bases sitting between them. CDR1 LNHDA and CDR2 SQIVND come from the germline V gene (reference sequence).

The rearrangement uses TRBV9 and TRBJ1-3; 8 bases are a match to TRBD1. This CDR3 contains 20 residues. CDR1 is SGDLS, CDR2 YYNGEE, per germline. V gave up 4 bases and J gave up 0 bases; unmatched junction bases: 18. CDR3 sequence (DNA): TGTGCCAGCAGCAACCAAATCAGGGGGCCTCCTACCAGCTCTGGAAACACCATATATTTT. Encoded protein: CASSNQIRGPPTSSGNTIYF.

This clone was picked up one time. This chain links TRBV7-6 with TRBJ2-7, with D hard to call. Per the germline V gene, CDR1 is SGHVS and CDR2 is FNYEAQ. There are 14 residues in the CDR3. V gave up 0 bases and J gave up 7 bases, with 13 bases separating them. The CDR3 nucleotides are TGTGCCAGCAGCTTAGCGGACGGCTCTTCTGAGCAGTACTTC. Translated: CASSLADGSSEQYF.